One and the same sample provided the 20 T cell receptor beta chains below, sequenced in a study of PD-L1 blockade in urothelial cancer. The repertoire was sequenced with immunoSEQ multiplex PCR; TCRdb's copy has only in-frame clones and lacks some. The sample yields approximately 39,000 clones, approximately 80% seen once. The time point: pretreatment peripheral blood. The sequenced sample was PBMCs, obtained around atezolizumab (anti-PD-L1) treatment. Receptors were obtained from a man older than 75 with urothelial cancer.

The chain links TRBV6-1 to TRBJ1-1, with TRBD1 as a possible D gene (6 bases). The CDR3 spans 14 residues. Per germline, CDR1 MNHNS and CDR2 SASEGT. V dropped 6 bases and J dropped 1 base, with 12 bases sitting between them. The CDR3 loop reads CASRGGARNTEAFF. The CDR3 DNA sequence: TGTGCCAGCAGAGGGGGGGCTAGGAACACTGAAGCTTTCTTT.

The rearrangement uses TRBV6-5 and TRBJ2-1, with 9 nucleotides matching TRBD1. The germline V gene encodes CDR1 MNHEY and CDR2 SVGAGI. With V trimmed by 6 bases and J by 5 bases, 2 bases remained unmatched. The CDR3 extends over 13 amino acids. CDR3 residues: CASRGTGNNEQFF. DNA for the CDR3: TGTGCCAGCAGGGGGACAGGGAACAATGAGCAGTTCTTC.

This clone was found a few times. The chain is built from TRBV10-1 and TRBJ1-2; 7 bases line up with TRBD1. The length of the CDR3 is 13 residues. Trimming removed 4 bases from V and 8 bases from J; junction bases left unmatched: 7. Germline CDR1 is WNHNN and CDR2 is SYGVQD (reference sequence). Here the CDR3 reads CASSAQGGQGYTF. CDR3 nucleotides: TGCGCCAGCAGTGCCCAGGGGGGTCAGGGCTACACCTTC.

Written as DNA, the CDR3 is TGTGCCAGCAGCCCCCGCGTAGGGGATCCTAATGGCTACACCTTC. Translation: CASSPRVGDPNGYTF. The V and J genes are TRBV7-2 and TRBJ1-2; perhaps TRBD1 as D (5 bases). Trimming removed 5 bases at V and 6 bases at J, with 19 bases between. The CDR3 sequence is 15 residues long. The V gene's germline CDR1 is SGHTA and CDR2 FQGNSA.

The chain carries TRBV9 and TRBJ2-2, with 7 positions matching TRBD2. Trimming at V came to 0 bases and at J to 4 bases, leaving 6 bases not matched to a gene. The CDR3 consists of 16 residues. Germline loops: CDR1 SGDLS, CDR2 YYNGEE. In DNA form, the CDR3 reads TGTGCCAGCAGCGTAGGTGGGAGGGCCTCCACCGGGGAGCTGTTTTTT. This sequence encodes CASSVGGRASTGELFF.

The chain carries TRBV2 and TRBJ1-5, with 10 bases fitting TRBD1. V lost 4 bases, J lost 2 bases, and 2 bases stayed unmatched. Germline lookup yields CDR1 SNHLY and CDR2 FYNNEI. This CDR3 region has 15 residues. CDR3 loop: CASSGGTGGNQPQHF. For the CDR3, the DNA is TGTGCCAGCAGTGGTGGGACAGGGGGCAATCAGCCCCAGCATTTT.

This rearrangement joins TRBV5-1 to TRBJ2-7; unclear D gene. This CDR3 is 14 amino acids long. Trimming took 0 bases from V and 2 from J, leaving 9 bases between them. The germline gives CDR1 SGHRS, CDR2 YFSETQ. The CDR3 region has the DNA TGCGCCAGCAGCTTGGCACTGACAACCTACGAGCAGTACTTC. Translating gives CASSLALTTYEQYF.

The rearrangement links TRBV10-3 to TRBJ2-3, with TRBD1 matching over 7 bases. The CDR3 runs 15 residues. From germline, CDR1 is ENHRY and CDR2 SYGVKD. Unmatched junction bases numbered 10, after V lost 10 bases and J lost 0 bases. The CDR3 loop reads CATVRDSKSTDTQYF. The CDR3 DNA reads TGTGCCACCGTCCGGGACAGCAAAAGCACAGATACGCAGTATTTT.

This clone was seen a handful of times. The rearrangement uses TRBV5-1 and TRBJ2-7; a weak D match, TRBD2 (6 bases). The CDR3 spans 14 residues. Trimming left V 2 bases short and J 5 bases short, with 14 bases between. Looked up from germline, CDR1 is SGHRS and CDR2 is YFSETQ. CDR3 sequence: CASSFGPPGDEQYF. The CDR3 region has the DNA TGCGCCAGCAGCTTCGGCCCGCCGGGGGACGAGCAGTACTTC.

This chain connects TRBV7-2 to TRBJ1-2; D call uncertain. CDR3 size: 15 residues. Trimming shortened V by 1 base and J by 5 bases, and 14 bases separated the two germline ends. Germline-derived CDR1 and CDR2 are SGHTA and FQGNSA. CDR3 sequence (DNA): TGTGCCAGCAGCTTAGACCCCGGGATGAATTATGGCTACACCTTC. It yields the protein CASSLDPGMNYGYTF.

In its sample, this clone was seen once. The chain employs TRBV5-4 and TRBJ2-5; 12 nucleotides align to TRBD2. Germline V gene data show CDR1 as SGHNT and CDR2 as YYREEE (reference sequence). The CDR3 has 15 amino acids. V trimming: 4 bases; J trimming: 2 bases; junction bases outside the gene matches: 3. As DNA, the CDR3 is TGTGCCAGCAGCAGGACTAGCGGGAAACAAGAGACCCAGTACTTC. The encoded protein is CASSRTSGKQETQYF.

The chain carries TRBV10-1 and TRBJ1-1; 8 bases align to TRBD1. The J segment lost 1 base and the V segment lost 5 bases, leaving 6 bases of the junction unmatched. Germline CDR1 reads WNHNN; CDR2 reads SYGVQD (reference sequence). The CDR3 length is 15 residues. The CDR3: CASSSGTGRNTEAFF. The CDR3 DNA is TGCGCCAGCAGTTCCGGGACAGGCCGGAACACTGAAGCTTTCTTT.

V is TRBV15 and J is TRBJ2-4; 10 bases agree with TRBD2. V was clipped by 0 bases and J by 6 bases; unmatched bases: 5. Germline CDR1 and CDR2: LNHNV and YYDKDF (reference sequence). This CDR3 contains 16 residues. For the CDR3, the DNA is TGTGCCACCAGCAGAGATCCCGGGACTAGCGCAAACATTCAGTACTTC. Amino acids: CATSRDPGTSANIQYF. The full variable domain, its missing parts supplied by reference TRBV15 and TRBJ2-4, is DAMVIQNPRYQVTQFGKPVTLSCSQTLNHNVMYWYQQKSSQAPKLLFHYYDKDFNNEADTPDNFQSRRPNTSFCFLDIRSPGLGDTAMYLCATSRDPGTSANIQYFGAGTRLSVL.

The rearrangement joins TRBV19 to TRBJ1-5, with 10 positions matching TRBD1. CDR1 and CDR2 from the germline V gene are LNHDA and SQIVND (reference sequence). The length of the CDR3 is 15 residues. The V segment lost 3 bases and the J segment 3 bases; nucleotides outside the gene matches: 2. CDR3 loop: CASSIGTGVNQPQHF. The CDR3 region has the DNA TGTGCCAGTAGTATTGGGACAGGGGTCAATCAGCCCCAGCATTTT.

This sequence joins TRBV10-3 and TRBJ2-1; 7 bases align to TRBD1. In germline, CDR1 is ENHRY, CDR2 SYGVKD. This CDR3 has 13 residues. Trimming removed 8 bases from V and 3 bases from J; junction bases left unmatched: 4. Here the CDR3 reads CAILRDSYNEQFF. CDR3 bases: TGTGCCATCTTACGGGACAGCTACAATGAGCAGTTCTTC.

The sample holds one count of this clone. V gene TRBV10-3 combines with J gene TRBJ2-7; TRBD1 matches at 10 bases. Per the germline V gene, CDR1 is ENHRY and CDR2 is SYGVKD. With V trimmed by 6 bases and J by 4 bases, 3 bases remained unmatched. The CDR3 sequence is 13 residues long. CDR3 loop: CAIRDRGGYEQYF. The CDR3 nucleotides read TGTGCCATCAGGGACAGGGGGGGATACGAGCAGTACTTC.

This sequence joins TRBV9 and TRBJ1-1; D gene ambiguous. Germline V gene data show CDR1 as SGDLS and CDR2 as YYNGEE. V dropped 4 bases and J dropped 4 bases, with 14 bases sitting between them. This CDR3 is 14 amino acids long. CDR3 coding DNA: TGTGCCAGCAGCCCGCGGGTGTTTAGCACTGAAGCTTTCTTT. Translation gives CASSPRVFSTEAFF.

This chain connects TRBV9 to TRBJ2-7, with 10 bases aligning to TRBD2. CDR3 length: 13 amino acids. Trimming cost V 7 bases and J 1 base; bases outside gene matches: 2. Germline lookup yields CDR1 SGDLS and CDR2 YYNGEE. The CDR3 DNA sequence: TGTGCCAGCGGGACTAGCGCTTCCTACGAGCAGTACTTC. Translating it yields CASGTSASYEQYF.

The genes are TRBV7-9 and TRBJ2-1; TRBD2 matches at 9 bases. Germline-derived CDR1 and CDR2 are SEHNR and FQNEAQ (reference sequence). CDR3 length: 17 amino acids. V lost 5 bases, J lost 5 bases, and 13 bases stayed unmatched. The CDR3 DNA follows: TGTGCCAGCAGCAGCAAGCAGGTAGCGGGAGTCAACAATGAGCAGTTCTTC. The encoded protein is CASSSKQVAGVNNEQFF.

The CDR3 DNA reads as TGTGCCACCGCCGGCCAGCGGGACTCACCCCTCCACTTT. Its protein is CATAGQRDSPLHF. The rearrangement uses TRBV10-3 and TRBJ1-6; D might be TRBD1 (5 bases). The CDR3 runs to 13 residues. Germline V gene sequence: CDR1 ENHRY, CDR2 SYGVKD. Trimming stripped 10 bases from V and 10 bases from J, with 17 bases between.